This is a list of T cell receptor beta chains from one sample in a study of prognosis after radiotherapy for stage I lung cancer. Via MiXCR, TCRdb re-called the multiplex PCR reads, giving one row per CDR3 protein. This table holds 20,000 to 25,000 distinct CDR3 sequences, about 46% found once. The sample was PBMCs, taken before or after stereotactic body radiation therapy (not recorded which). The receptors come from a donor at least 50 years old with non-small cell lung cancer. CDR3s include the opening cysteine and the closing phenylalanine or tryptophan. The D gene is left open where the match is weak. Clone sizes are given selectively: once, few, many, or a class where the clone is expanded.

D gene: .; V gene: TRBV5-6; J gene: TRBJ2-7; clone size: many; CDR3 DNA: TGTGCCAGCAGCTTGTGGGGCCAATACGAGCAGTACTTC; CDR3 protein: CASSLWGQYEQYF
D gene: TRBD1; V gene: TRBV2; J gene: TRBJ1-2; clone size: many; CDR3 DNA: TGTGCCAGCAGTCAACAGGGGCCCACGAGCTATGGCTACACCTTC; CDR3 protein: CASSQQGPTSYGYTF
D gene: .; V gene: TRBV2; J gene: TRBJ2-1; clone size: .; CDR3 DNA: TGTGCCAGCAGTCTGGGAACGGCTCGGTTCTTC; CDR3 protein: CASSLGTARFF
D gene: .; V gene: TRBV5-1; J gene: TRBJ1-2; clone size: .; CDR3 DNA: TGCGCCAGCAGGGAACCTGGGGCGAACTATGGCTACACCTTC; CDR3 protein: CASREPGANYGYTF
D gene: TRBD2; V gene: TRBV20-1; J gene: TRBJ2-7; clone size: .; CDR3 DNA: TGCAGTGTTCCTAGCGGGAGAGATCCCGAGCAGTACTTC; CDR3 protein: CSVPSGRDPEQYF
D gene: .; V gene: TRBV20-1; J gene: TRBJ1-5; clone size: few; CDR3 DNA: TGCAGTGCTAGAGATGGGGCAGGAGGTATGGGCAATCAGCCCCAGCATTTT; CDR3 protein: CSARDGAGGMGNQPQHF
D gene: .; V gene: TRBV28; J gene: TRBJ1-5; clone size: .; CDR3 DNA: TGTGCAAGCAGTCGGGACACTGGCAATCAGCCCCAGCATTTT; CDR3 protein: CASSRDTGNQPQHF
D gene: .; V gene: TRBV12-3/TRBV12-4; J gene: TRBJ1-3; clone size: many; CDR3 DNA: TGTGCCAGCAGCAGGAACCCTATTTATGGAAACACCATATATTTT; CDR3 protein: CASSRNPIYGNTIYF
D gene: TRBD1; V gene: TRBV19; J gene: TRBJ2-7; clone size: .; CDR3 DNA: TGTGCCAGTAGCCCAACCGGGACAGGGGGCTCCGAGCAGTACTTC; CDR3 protein: CASSPTGTGGSEQYF
D gene: .; V gene: TRBV6-1; J gene: TRBJ1-2; clone size: medium-sized; CDR3 DNA: TGTGCCAGCAGTGAGACGGAAGACTATGGCTACACCTTC; CDR3 protein: CASSETEDYGYTF
D gene: .; V gene: TRBV5-8; J gene: TRBJ1-4; clone size: few; CDR3 DNA: TGTGCCAGCAGCTTCAGTGGGGGGAGTAATGAAAAACTGTTTTTT; CDR3 protein: CASSFSGGSNEKLFF
D gene: .; V gene: TRBV5-6; J gene: TRBJ2-7; clone size: many; CDR3 DNA: TGTGCCAGCAGCTTGGGTGCGTCCTACGAGCAGTACTTC; CDR3 protein: CASSLGASYEQYF
D gene: TRBD2; V gene: TRBV5-1; J gene: TRBJ2-1; clone size: many; CDR3 DNA: TGCGCCAGCAGCTTTGGCGGGGGGCCTGAGTTCTTC; CDR3 protein: CASSFGGGPEFF
D gene: TRBD1; V gene: TRBV27; J gene: TRBJ2-1; clone size: medium-sized; CDR3 DNA: TGTGCCAGCACCCCTGGGACAGGGATCTACAATGAGCAGTTCTTC; CDR3 protein: CASTPGTGIYNEQFF
D gene: TRBD2; V gene: TRBV5-1; J gene: TRBJ2-2; clone size: .; CDR3 DNA: TGCGCCAGCAGCTTTGATCCGGGGGGAGGCACCGGGGAGCTGTTTTTT; CDR3 protein: CASSFDPGGGTGELFF
D gene: TRBD1; V gene: TRBV30; J gene: TRBJ2-5; clone size: many; CDR3 DNA: TGTGCCTGGAGTCGGGACAGGCAAGAGACCCAGTACTTC; CDR3 protein: CAWSRDRQETQYF
D gene: .; V gene: TRBV4-3; J gene: TRBJ2-7; clone size: many; CDR3 DNA: TGCGCCAGCAGCCAAGGGTATCTTGGGGGTTACGAGCAGTACTTC; CDR3 protein: CASSQGYLGGYEQYF
D gene: TRBD1; V gene: TRBV6-1; J gene: TRBJ1-1; clone size: .; CDR3 DNA: TGTGCCAGCAGTACAGGGGACGGCACTGAAGCTTTCTTT; CDR3 protein: CASSTGDGTEAFF
D gene: .; V gene: TRBV6-1; J gene: TRBJ1-5; clone size: .; CDR3 DNA: TGTGCCAGCAGACTACACGGGGCGGGAGATACGCAGCATTTT; CDR3 protein: CASRLHGAGDTQHF
D gene: .; V gene: TRBV3-1; J gene: TRBJ2-5; clone size: many; CDR3 DNA: TGTGCCAGCAGCCAAGGGCGAGGGCGGGAGACCCAGTACTTC; CDR3 protein: CASSQGRGRETQYF
D gene: .; V gene: TRBV12-3/TRBV12-4; J gene: TRBJ2-3; clone size: .; CDR3 DNA: TGTGCCATCTCGAGTCTAGCAGGCGGCACAGATACGCAGTATTTT; CDR3 protein: CAISSLAGGTDTQYF
D gene: .; V gene: TRBV30; J gene: TRBJ1-2; clone size: .; CDR3 DNA: TGTGCCTGGAGGGCCCCGGGACTGAACTATGGCTACACCTTC; CDR3 protein: CAWRAPGLNYGYTF
D gene: .; V gene: TRBV6-1; J gene: TRBJ2-6; clone size: .; CDR3 DNA: TGTGCCAGCAGACCCCCGCGGGCTGGGGCCAACGTCCTGACTTTC; CDR3 protein: CASRPPRAGANVLTF
D gene: .; V gene: TRBV6-2/TRBV6-3; J gene: TRBJ2-2; clone size: few; CDR3 DNA: TGTGCCAGCAGTGAATCAGGGGCCCTAGCCGGGGAGCTGTTTTTT; CDR3 protein: CASSESGALAGELFF
D gene: .; V gene: TRBV10-3; J gene: TRBJ2-7; clone size: .; CDR3 DNA: TGTGCCACCAGCCAGATGGGTCTTGACGAGCAGTACTTC; CDR3 protein: CATSQMGLDEQYF
D gene: .; V gene: TRBV29-1; J gene: TRBJ1-2; clone size: many; CDR3 DNA: TGCAGCGTGGAGTCCGGGGCTGGCGGCTATGGCTACACCTTC; CDR3 protein: CSVESGAGGYGYTF
D gene: TRBD2; V gene: TRBV5-1; J gene: TRBJ2-7; clone size: once; CDR3 DNA: TGCGCCAGCAGCCCGGGGGGGATACAGGGAGGCGAGCAGTACTTC; CDR3 protein: CASSPGGIQGGEQYF
D gene: TRBD1; V gene: TRBV6-1; J gene: TRBJ2-7; clone size: .; CDR3 DNA: TGTGCCAGCATCCTAGACAGGGGGTCCTACGAGCAGTACTTC; CDR3 protein: CASILDRGSYEQYF
D gene: .; V gene: TRBV20-1; J gene: TRBJ1-2; clone size: few; CDR3 DNA: TGCAGTGCTAGAGATGTGGCAGGGACTACCATTAACTATGGCTACACCTTC; CDR3 protein: CSARDVAGTTINYGYTF
D gene: .; V gene: TRBV7-2; J gene: TRBJ2-7; clone size: many; CDR3 DNA: TGTGCCAGCAGCTTATCTCAGAGCTGCGAGCAGTACTTC; CDR3 protein: CASSLSQSCEQYF
D gene: .; V gene: TRBV9; J gene: TRBJ2-7; clone size: many; CDR3 DNA: TGTGCCAGCAGCGTGGTCGGGGGTGGGGAGCAGTACTTC; CDR3 protein: CASSVVGGGEQYF
D gene: TRBD1; V gene: TRBV12-3/TRBV12-4; J gene: TRBJ1-4; clone size: .; CDR3 DNA: TGTGCCAGCAGTCCAGCAGGGGGCCCTAATGAAAAACTGTTTTTT; CDR3 protein: CASSPAGGPNEKLFF
D gene: .; V gene: TRBV20-1; J gene: TRBJ2-5; clone size: many; CDR3 DNA: TGCAGTGCTAGATATGGTCAAGAGACCCAGTACTTC; CDR3 protein: CSARYGQETQYF
D gene: TRBD2; V gene: TRBV4-2; J gene: TRBJ2-5; clone size: .; CDR3 DNA: TGTGCCAGCAGCCAAGTTAGTGTAGCGGGAGTGGGGGAGACCCAGTACTTC; CDR3 protein: CASSQVSVAGVGETQYF
D gene: .; V gene: TRBV10-3; J gene: TRBJ1-4; clone size: many; CDR3 DNA: TGTGCCATCAGTGCTTCAGGGACTGCAACTAATGAAAAACTGTTTTTT; CDR3 protein: CAISASGTATNEKLFF
D gene: .; V gene: TRBV6-1; J gene: TRBJ2-7; clone size: .; CDR3 DNA: TGTGCCAGCGGGAACAGTGTTGGGGCCGGCGAGCATTACTTC; CDR3 protein: CASGNSVGAGEHYF
D gene: TRBD1; V gene: TRBV6-2/TRBV6-3; J gene: TRBJ1-2; clone size: .; CDR3 DNA: TGTGCCAGCAAAGCCGGGACAGGGGGCACACTGGGCTATGGCTACACCTTC; CDR3 protein: CASKAGTGGTLGYGYTF
D gene: TRBD1; V gene: TRBV10-1; J gene: TRBJ2-1; clone size: once; CDR3 DNA: TGCGCCAGCAGGGTGTCAGGGGGCAACGGGAGCTCCTACAATGAGCAGTTCTTC; CDR3 protein: CASRVSGGNGSSYNEQFF
D gene: .; V gene: TRBV28; J gene: TRBJ2-7; clone size: .; CDR3 DNA: TGTGCCAGCAGTTCGGGACATGGCTACGATCAGTACTTC; CDR3 protein: CASSSGHGYDQYF
D gene: .; V gene: TRBV27; J gene: TRBJ1-1; clone size: .; CDR3 DNA: TGTGCCAGCAGTTCATACAGGGTCGGTGAAGCTTTCTTT; CDR3 protein: CASSSYRVGEAFF
D gene: .; V gene: TRBV12-3/TRBV12-4; J gene: TRBJ1-1; clone size: once; CDR3 DNA: TGTGCCAGCATCCCCAATTCGAGGGTACGCACTGAAGCTTTCTTT; CDR3 protein: CASIPNSRVRTEAFF
D gene: TRBD2; V gene: TRBV7-2; J gene: TRBJ2-2; clone size: many; CDR3 DNA: TGTGCCAGCAGCTTATGGGGACTAGCTATCTCCGGGGAGCTGTTTTTT; CDR3 protein: CASSLWGLAISGELFF
D gene: TRBD2; V gene: TRBV6-1; J gene: TRBJ2-1; clone size: .; CDR3 DNA: TGTGCCAGCAGCGGGACTAGCGGGGGGCCCCTTTCATACAACGAGCAGTTCTTC; CDR3 protein: CASSGTSGGPLSYNEQFF
D gene: .; V gene: TRBV6-5; J gene: TRBJ2-3; clone size: few; CDR3 DNA: TGTGCCAGCAGTTACAAGCCCCGGGGGCGGGGTGCAGATACGCAGTATTTT; CDR3 protein: CASSYKPRGRGADTQYF
D gene: .; V gene: TRBV20-1; J gene: TRBJ2-3; clone size: .; CDR3 DNA: TGCAGTGCTCCTTCAGGGGACACAGATACGCAGTATTTT; CDR3 protein: CSAPSGDTDTQYF
D gene: .; V gene: TRBV5-1; J gene: TRBJ2-7; clone size: .; CDR3 DNA: TGCGCCAGCAGCTTTGCCGGGATTGGGCGGTACTTC; CDR3 protein: CASSFAGIGRYF